This T cell receptor (beta chain) was captured in a study of shared clonotypes between healthy human individuals. CDR3 size: 14 residues. The ends lost 5 bases at V and 7 bases at J; junction bases unmatched: 7. Germline V gives CDR1 MNHEY, CDR2 SMNVEV (reference sequence). The method was immunoSEQ multiplex PCR; TCRdb's version includes in-frame clones alone and lacks a portion of them. Of some 120,000 clones in the sample, more than 65% were seen once. The specimen was memory CD8+ T cells sorted from blood. Subset: CD45RO+ cells pooled with CCR7-negative TemRA cells. This clonotype originated in a woman in her twenties or thirties in good health. The genes are TRBV27 and TRBJ1-5; TRBD1 aligns across 8 bases. The CDR3 nucleotides read TGTGCCAGCAGTACGGACAGGGAGGCACAGCCCCAGCATTTT. It yields the protein CASSTDREAQPQHF.